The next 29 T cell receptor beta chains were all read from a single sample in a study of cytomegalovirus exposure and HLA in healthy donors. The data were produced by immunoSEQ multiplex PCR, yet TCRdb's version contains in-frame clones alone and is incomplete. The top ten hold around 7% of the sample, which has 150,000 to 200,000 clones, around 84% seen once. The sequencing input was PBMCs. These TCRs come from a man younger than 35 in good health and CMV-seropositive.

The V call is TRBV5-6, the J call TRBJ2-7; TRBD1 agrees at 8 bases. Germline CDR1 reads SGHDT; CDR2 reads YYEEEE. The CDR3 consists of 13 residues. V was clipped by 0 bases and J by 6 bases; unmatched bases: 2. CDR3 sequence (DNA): TGTGCCAGCAGCTTGGAGACAGGGGCCGAGCAGTACTTC. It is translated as CASSLETGAEQYF.

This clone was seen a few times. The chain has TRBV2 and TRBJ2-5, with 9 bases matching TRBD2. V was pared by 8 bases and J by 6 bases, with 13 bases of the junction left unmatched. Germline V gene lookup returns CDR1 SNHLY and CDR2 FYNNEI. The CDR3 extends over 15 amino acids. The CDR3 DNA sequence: TGTGCCAGCGCGCGTGGCCGGACTAGCGAGAAGACCCAGTACTTC. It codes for CASARGRTSEKTQYF.

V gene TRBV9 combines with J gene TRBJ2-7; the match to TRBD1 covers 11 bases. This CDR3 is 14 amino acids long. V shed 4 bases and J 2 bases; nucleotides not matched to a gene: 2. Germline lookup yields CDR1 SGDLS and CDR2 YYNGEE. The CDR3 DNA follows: TGTGCCAGCAGCAGGGGACAGGGGGCCTACGAGCAGTACTTC. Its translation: CASSRGQGAYEQYF. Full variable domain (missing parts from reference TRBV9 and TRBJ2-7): DSGVTQTPKHLITATGQRVTLRCSPRSGDLSVYWYQQSLDQGLQFLIQYYNGEERAKGNILERFSAQQFPDLHSELNLSSLELGDSALYFCASSRGQGAYEQYFGPGTRLTVT.

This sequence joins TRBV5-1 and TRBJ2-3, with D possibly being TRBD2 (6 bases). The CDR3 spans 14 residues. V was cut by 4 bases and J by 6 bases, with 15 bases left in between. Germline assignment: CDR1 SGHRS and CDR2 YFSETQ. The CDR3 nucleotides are TGCGCCAGCAGCCCGGCGGCGGGGTTGGATACGCAGTATTTT. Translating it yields CASSPAAGLDTQYF. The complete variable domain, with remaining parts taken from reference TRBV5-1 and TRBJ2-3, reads KAGVTQTPRYLIKTRGQQVTLSCSPISGHRSVSWYQQTPGQGLQFLFEYFSETQRNKGNFPGRFSGRQFSNSRSEMNVSTLELGDSALYLCASSPAAGLDTQYFGPGTRLTVL.

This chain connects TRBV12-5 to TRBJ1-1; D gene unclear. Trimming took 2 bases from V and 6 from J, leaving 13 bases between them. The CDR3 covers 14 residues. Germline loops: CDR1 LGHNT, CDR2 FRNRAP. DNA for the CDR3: TGTGCTAGTGGTTTGTTCCCGGGAGGAGCTGAAGCTTTCTTT. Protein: CASGLFPGGAEAFF.

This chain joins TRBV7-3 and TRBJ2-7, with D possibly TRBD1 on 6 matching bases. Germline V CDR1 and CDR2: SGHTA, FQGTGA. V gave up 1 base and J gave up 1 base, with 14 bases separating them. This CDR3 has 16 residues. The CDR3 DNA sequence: TGTGCCAGCAGCTTAAAAAAGGGGGAGAGGTCCTACGAGCAGTACTTC. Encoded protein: CASSLKKGERSYEQYF.

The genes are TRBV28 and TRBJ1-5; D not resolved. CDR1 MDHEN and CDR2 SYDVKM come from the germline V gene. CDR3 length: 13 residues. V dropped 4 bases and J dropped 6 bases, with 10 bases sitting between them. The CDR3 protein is CASSSGVGQPQHF. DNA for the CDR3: TGTGCCAGCAGTTCCGGAGTAGGTCAGCCCCAGCATTTT.

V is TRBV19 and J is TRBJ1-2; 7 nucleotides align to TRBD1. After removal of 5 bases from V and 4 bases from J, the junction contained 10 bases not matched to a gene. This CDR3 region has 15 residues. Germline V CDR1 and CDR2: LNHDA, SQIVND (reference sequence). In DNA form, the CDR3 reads TGTGCCAGTAGTCCCCGGAGACAGGGATCCTATGGCTACACCTTC. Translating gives CASSPRRQGSYGYTF.

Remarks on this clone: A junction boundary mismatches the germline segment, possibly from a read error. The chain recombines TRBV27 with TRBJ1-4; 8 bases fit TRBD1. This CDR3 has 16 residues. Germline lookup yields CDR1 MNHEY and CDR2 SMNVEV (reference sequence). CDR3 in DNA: TGTGCCGGCAGGACAGGGTACTTTGCAACTAATGAAAAACTGTTTTTT. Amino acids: CAGRTGYFATNEKLFF. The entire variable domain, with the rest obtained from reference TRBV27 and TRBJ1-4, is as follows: EAQVTQNPRYLITVTGKKLTVTCSQNMNHEYMSWYRQDPGLGLRQIYYSMNVEVTDKGDVPEGYKVSRKEKRNFPLILESPSPNQTSLYFCAGRTGYFATNEKLFFGSGTQLSVL.

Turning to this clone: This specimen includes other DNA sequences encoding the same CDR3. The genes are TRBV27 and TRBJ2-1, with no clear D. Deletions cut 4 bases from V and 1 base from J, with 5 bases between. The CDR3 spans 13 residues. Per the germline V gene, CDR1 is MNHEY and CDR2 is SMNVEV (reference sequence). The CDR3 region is CASSSRSYNEQFF. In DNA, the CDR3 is TGTGCCAGCAGTTCTAGGTCCTACAATGAGCAGTTCTTC.

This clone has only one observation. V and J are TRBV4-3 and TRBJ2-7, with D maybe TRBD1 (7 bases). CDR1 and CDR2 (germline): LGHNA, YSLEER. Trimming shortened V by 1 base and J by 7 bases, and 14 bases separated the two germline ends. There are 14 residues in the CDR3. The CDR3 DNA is TGCGCCAGCAGCCAAGTAAAGGGGGCGGGGGAGCAGTACTTC. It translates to CASSQVKGAGEQYF.

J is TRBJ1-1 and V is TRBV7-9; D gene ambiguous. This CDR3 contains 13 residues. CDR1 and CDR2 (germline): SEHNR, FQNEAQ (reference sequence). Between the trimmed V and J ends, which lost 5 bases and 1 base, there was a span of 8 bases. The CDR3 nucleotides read TGTGCCAGCAGCCCTAGCACGAACACTGAAGCTTTCTTT. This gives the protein CASSPSTNTEAFF.

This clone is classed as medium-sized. CDR3 in DNA: TGTGCCAGCAGTCCGAGGCAGGGGGCTTTTACCGGGGAGCTGTTTTTT. This translates into CASSPRQGAFTGELFF. The rearrangement uses TRBV27 and TRBJ2-2; 8 bases line up with TRBD1. The CDR3 is 16 residues long. Germline V CDR1 and CDR2: MNHEY, SMNVEV (reference sequence). The trim removed 5 bases at V and 5 bases at J, leaving 10 bases unmatched.

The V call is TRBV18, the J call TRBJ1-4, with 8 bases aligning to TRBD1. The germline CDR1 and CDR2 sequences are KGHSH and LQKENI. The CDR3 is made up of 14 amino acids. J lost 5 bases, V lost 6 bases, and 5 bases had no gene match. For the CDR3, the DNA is TGTGCCAGCTCCCGGGACAGGACGAATGAAAAACTGTTTTTT. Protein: CASSRDRTNEKLFF. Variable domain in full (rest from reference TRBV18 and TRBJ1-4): NAGVMQNPRHLVRRRGQEARLRCSPMKGHSHVYWYRQLPEEGLKFMVYLQKENIIDESGMPKERFSAEFPKEGPSILRIQQVVRGDSAAYFCASSRDRTNEKLFFGSGTQLSVL.

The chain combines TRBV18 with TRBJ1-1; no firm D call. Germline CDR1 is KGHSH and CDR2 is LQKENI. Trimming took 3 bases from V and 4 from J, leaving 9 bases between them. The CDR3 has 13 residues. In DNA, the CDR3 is TGTGCCAGCTCACCGTTCTATAGCACTGAAGCTTTCTTT. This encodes CASSPFYSTEAFF.

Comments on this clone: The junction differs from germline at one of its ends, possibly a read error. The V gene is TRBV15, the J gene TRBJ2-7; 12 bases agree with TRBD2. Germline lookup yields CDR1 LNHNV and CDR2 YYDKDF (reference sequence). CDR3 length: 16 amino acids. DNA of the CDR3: TGTGCCACCAGCAGAGGGCCCCGCACGGCTAGCGGGAGGGTTTTCTTC. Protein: CATSRGPRTASGRVFF.

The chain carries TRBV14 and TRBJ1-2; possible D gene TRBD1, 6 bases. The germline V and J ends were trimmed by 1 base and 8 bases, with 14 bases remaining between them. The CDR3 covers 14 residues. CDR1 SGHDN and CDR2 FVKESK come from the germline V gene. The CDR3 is CASSQVGGYEGYTF. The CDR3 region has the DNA TGTGCCAGCAGCCAAGTAGGGGGATATGAGGGCTACACCTTC.

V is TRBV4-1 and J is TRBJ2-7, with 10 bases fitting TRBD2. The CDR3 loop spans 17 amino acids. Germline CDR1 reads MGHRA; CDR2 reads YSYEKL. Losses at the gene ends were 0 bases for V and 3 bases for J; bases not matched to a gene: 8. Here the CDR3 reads CASSQDPSSGSGYEQYF. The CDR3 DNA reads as TGCGCCAGCAGCCAAGACCCCTCTAGCGGGAGTGGCTACGAGCAGTACTTC.

Here the CDR3 DNA reads TGCAGCGTCGGGTTTTTCGCGGGAGGGAACAATGAGCAGTTCTTC. Translated: CSVGFFAGGNNEQFF. V gene TRBV29-1 combines with J gene TRBJ2-1; TRBD2 matches 9 bases. This CDR3 spans 15 amino acids. Unmatched junction bases numbered 11, after V lost 6 bases and J lost 5 bases. CDR1 is SQVTM and CDR2 is ANQGSEA in the germline V gene.

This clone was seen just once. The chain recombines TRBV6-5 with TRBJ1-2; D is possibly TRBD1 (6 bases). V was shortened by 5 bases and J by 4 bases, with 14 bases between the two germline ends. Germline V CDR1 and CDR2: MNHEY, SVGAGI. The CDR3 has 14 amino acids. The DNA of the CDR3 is TGTGCCAGCAGTGCCCTAGGGGGGGTCTATGGCTACACCTTC. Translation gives CASSALGGVYGYTF.

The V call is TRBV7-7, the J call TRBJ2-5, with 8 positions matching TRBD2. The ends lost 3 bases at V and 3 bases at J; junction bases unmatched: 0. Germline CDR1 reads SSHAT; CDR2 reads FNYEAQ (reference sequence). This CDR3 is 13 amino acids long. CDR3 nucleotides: TGTGCCAGCAGCTTCGGGGGGGAAGAGACCCAGTACTTC. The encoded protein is CASSFGGEETQYF. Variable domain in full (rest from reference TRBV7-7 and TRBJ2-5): GAGVSQSPRYKVTKRGQDVTLRCDPISSHATLYWYQQALGQGPEFLTYFNYEAQPDKSGLPSDRFSAERPEGSISTLTIQRTEQRDSAMYRCASSFGGEETQYFGPGTRLLVL.

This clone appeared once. DNA of the CDR3: TGTGCCAGTAGTCAGACTAGCGGGGGCACAGATACGCAGTATTTT. This translates into CASSQTSGGTDTQYF. The chain carries TRBV19 and TRBJ2-3, with TRBD2 identical over 11 bases. CDR3 length: 15 residues. Trimming took 5 bases from V and 1 from J; bases not matched to a gene: 2. In germline, CDR1 is LNHDA, CDR2 SQIVND (reference sequence).

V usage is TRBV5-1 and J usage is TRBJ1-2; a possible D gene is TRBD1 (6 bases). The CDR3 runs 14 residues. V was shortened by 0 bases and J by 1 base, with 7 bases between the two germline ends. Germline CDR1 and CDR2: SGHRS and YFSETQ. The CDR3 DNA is TGCGCCAGCAGCTTGGAGGACAGTAACTATGGCTACACCTTC. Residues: CASSLEDSNYGYTF.

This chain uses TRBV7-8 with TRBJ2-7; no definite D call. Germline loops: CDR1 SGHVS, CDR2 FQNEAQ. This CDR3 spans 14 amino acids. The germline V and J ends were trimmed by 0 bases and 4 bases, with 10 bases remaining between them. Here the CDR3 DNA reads TGTGCCAGCAGCTTAGCGGCCGTATTATACGAGCAGTACTTC. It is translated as CASSLAAVLYEQYF.

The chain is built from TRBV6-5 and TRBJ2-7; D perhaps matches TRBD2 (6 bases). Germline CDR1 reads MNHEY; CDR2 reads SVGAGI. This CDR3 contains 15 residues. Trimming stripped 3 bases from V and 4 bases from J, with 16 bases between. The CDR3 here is CASSYSQGGSYEQYF. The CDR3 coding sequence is TGTGCCAGCAGTTATTCGCAGGGAGGTAGTTACGAGCAGTACTTC.

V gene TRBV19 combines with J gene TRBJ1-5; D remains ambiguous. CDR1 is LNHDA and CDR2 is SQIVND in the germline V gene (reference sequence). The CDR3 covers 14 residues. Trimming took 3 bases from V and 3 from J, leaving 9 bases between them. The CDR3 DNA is TGTGCCAGTAGTATCTTTAGTAACAATCAGCCCCAGCATTTT. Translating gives CASSIFSNNQPQHF. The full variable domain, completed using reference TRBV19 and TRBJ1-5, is DGGITQSPKYLFRKEGQNVTLSCEQNLNHDAMYWYRQDPGQGLRLIYYSQIVNDFQKGDIAEGYSVSREKKESFPLTVTSAQKNPTAFYLCASSIFSNNQPQHFGDGTRLSIL.

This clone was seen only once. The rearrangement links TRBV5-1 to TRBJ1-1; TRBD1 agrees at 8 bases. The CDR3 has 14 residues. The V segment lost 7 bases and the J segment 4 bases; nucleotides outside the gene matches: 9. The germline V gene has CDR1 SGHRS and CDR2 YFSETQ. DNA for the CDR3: TGCGCCAGCGCAAACAGGGGGGGTAGCACTGAAGCTTTCTTT. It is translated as CASANRGGSTEAFF.

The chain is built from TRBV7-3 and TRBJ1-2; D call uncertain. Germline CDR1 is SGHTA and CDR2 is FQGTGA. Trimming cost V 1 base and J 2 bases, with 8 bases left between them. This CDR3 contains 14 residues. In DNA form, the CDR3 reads TGTGCCAGCAGCTTAAATCCAGGAAACTATGGCTACACCTTC. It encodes CASSLNPGNYGYTF.

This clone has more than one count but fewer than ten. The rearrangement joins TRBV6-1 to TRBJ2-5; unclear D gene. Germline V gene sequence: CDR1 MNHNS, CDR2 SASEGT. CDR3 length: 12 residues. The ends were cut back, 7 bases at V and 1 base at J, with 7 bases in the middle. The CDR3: CASMGSQETQYF. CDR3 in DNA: TGTGCCAGCATGGGCAGCCAAGAGACCCAGTACTTC.